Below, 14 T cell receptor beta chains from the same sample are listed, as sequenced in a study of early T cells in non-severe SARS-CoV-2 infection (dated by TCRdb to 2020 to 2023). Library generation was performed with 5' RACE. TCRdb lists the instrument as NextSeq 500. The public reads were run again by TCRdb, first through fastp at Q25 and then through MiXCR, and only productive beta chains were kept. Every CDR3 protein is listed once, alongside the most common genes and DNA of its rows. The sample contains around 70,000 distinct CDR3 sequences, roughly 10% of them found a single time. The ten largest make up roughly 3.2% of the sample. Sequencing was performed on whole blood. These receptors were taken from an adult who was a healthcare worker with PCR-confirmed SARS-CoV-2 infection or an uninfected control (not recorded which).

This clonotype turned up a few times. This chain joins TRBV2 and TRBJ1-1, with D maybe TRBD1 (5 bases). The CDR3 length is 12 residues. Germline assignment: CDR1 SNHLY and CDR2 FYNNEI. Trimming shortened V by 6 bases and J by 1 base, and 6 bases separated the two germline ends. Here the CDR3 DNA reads TGTGCCAGCAGAACAGGGAACACTGAAGCTTTCTTT. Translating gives CASRTGNTEAFF.

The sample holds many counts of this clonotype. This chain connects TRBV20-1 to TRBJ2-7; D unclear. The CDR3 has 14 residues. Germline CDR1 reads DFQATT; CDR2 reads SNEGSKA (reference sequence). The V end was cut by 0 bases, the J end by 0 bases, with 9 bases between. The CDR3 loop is CSARDGRSSYEQYF. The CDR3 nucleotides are TGCAGTGCTAGAGACGGTAGGAGCTCCTACGAGCAGTACTTC.

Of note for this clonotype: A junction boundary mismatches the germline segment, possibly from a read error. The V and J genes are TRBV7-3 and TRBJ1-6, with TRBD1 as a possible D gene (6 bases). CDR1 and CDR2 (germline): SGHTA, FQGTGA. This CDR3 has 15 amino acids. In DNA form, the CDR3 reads TGTGCCAGCAGCGTAAGCGGGGGCCCCGCATGGCCCCTCCATTTT. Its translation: CASSVSGGPAWPLHF.

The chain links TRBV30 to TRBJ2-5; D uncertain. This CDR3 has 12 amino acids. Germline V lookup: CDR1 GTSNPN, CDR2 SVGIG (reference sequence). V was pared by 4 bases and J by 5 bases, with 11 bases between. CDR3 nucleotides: TGTGCCTGGACTGAGCGACGGGAGACCCAGTACTTC. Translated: CAWTERRETQYF.

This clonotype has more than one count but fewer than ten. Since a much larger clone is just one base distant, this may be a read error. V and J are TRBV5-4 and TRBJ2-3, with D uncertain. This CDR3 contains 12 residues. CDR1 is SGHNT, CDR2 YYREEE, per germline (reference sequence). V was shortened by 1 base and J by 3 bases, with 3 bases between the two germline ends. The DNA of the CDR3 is TGTGCCAGCAGCTTGCAGACAGATACGCAGTATTTT. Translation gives CASSLQTDTQYF. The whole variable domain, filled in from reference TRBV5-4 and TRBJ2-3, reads ETGVTQSPTHLIKTRGQQVTLRCSSQSGHNTVSWYQQALGQGPQFIFQYYREEENGRGNFPPRFSGLQFPNYSSELNVNALELDDSALYLCASSLQTDTQYFGPGTRLTVL.

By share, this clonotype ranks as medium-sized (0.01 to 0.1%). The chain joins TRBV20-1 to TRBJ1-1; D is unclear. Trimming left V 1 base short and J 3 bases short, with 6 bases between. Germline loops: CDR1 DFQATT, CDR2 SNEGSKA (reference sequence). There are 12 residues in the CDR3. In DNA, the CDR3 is TGCAGTGCTAGAGGGAGCGACACTGAAGCTTTCTTT. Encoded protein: CSARGSDTEAFF.

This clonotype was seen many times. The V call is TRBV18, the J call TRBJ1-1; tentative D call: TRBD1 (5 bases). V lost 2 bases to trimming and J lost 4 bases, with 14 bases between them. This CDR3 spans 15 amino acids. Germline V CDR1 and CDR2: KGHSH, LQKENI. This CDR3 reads CASSPTPGSGTEAFF. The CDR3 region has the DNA TGTGCCAGCTCACCAACTCCAGGGAGTGGCACTGAAGCTTTCTTT.

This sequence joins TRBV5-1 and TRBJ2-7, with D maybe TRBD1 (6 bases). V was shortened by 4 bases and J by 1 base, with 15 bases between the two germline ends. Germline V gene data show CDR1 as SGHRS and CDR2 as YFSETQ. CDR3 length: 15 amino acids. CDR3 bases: TGCGCCAGCAGCGAACAGGGTGTAGCGTCCTACGAGCAGTACTTC. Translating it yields CASSEQGVASYEQYF.

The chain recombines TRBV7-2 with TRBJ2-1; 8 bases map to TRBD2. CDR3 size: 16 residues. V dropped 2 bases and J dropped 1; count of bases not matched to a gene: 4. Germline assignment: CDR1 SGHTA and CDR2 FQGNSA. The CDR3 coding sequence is TGTGCCAGCAGCTTATTAGCGGGATCGTCCTACAATGAGCAGTTCTTC. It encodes CASSLLAGSSYNEQFF.

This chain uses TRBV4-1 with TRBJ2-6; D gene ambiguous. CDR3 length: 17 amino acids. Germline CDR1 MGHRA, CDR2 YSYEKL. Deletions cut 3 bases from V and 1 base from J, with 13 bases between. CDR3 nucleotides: TGCGCCAGCAGCCACCTCGTAAAGCGATCTGGGGCCAACGTCCTGACTTTC. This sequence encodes CASSHLVKRSGANVLTF.

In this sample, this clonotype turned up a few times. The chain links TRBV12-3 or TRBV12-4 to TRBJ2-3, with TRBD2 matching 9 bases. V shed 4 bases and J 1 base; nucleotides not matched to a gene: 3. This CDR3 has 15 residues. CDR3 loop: CASSYSGSRTDTQYF. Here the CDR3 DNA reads TGTGCCAGCAGTTATAGCGGGAGCCGCACAGATACGCAGTATTTT.

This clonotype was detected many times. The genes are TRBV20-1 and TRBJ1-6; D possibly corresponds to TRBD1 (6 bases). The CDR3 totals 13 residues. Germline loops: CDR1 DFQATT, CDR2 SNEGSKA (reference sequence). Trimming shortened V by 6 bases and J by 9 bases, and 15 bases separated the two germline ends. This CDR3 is CSAQGPASSPLHF. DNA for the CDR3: TGCAGTGCACAGGGACCCGCGAGTTCACCCCTCCACTTT.

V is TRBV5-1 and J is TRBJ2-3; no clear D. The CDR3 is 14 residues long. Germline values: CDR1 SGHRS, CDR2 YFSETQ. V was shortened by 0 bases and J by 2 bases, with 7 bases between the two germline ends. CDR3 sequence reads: CASSLDRFTDTQYF. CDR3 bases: TGCGCCAGCAGCTTGGATCGTTTCACAGATACGCAGTATTTT.

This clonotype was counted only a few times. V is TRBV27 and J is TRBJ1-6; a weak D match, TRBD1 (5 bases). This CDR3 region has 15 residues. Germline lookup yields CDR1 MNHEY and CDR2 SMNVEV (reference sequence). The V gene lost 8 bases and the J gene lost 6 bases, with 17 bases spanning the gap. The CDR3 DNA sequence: TGTGCCAGCCGCTCAGCCCCGGGGGGTAATTCACCCCTCCACTTT. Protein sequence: CASRSAPGGNSPLHF.